This is a list of T cell receptor beta chains from one sample in a study of graft-versus-host responses after intestinal transplantation. Produced via immunoSEQ multiplex PCR; TCRdb's table is partial and in-frame only. The sample records about 100,000 clones, over 75% being singletons. These receptors' antigens are unknown. Sequences were derived from unstimulated CD4+ T cells sorted from spleen or lymph node cells, sampled before transplant. The receptors derive from a human donor who was the organ donor for an intestinal transplant. CDR3s include the opening cysteine and the closing phenylalanine or tryptophan. D genes are given only for firm matches. Where a row states a size, it is once, few, many or the class of an expanded clone; other rows omit it.

J gene | D gene | clone size | V gene | CDR3 DNA | CDR3 protein
TRBJ2-2 | . | . | TRBV28 | TGTGCCAGCAGTTTTAGGGAGAACGGGGAGCTGTTTTTT | CASSFRENGELFF
TRBJ2-3 | . | . | TRBV7-9 | TGTGCCAGCAGCTTAGTCTACGGCACAGATACGCAGTATTTT | CASSLVYGTDTQYF
TRBJ2-7 | TRBD2 | . | TRBV2 | TGTGCCAGCAGTGAAGAAGGCGGGGGGATCTACGAGCAGTACTTC | CASSEEGGGIYEQYF
TRBJ1-2 | . | few | TRBV25-1 | TGTGCCAGCAGTGAATCTGGGTCTGGGCGACGGAACTATGGCTACACCTTC | CASSESGSGRRNYGYTF
TRBJ1-4 | . | . | TRBV28 | TGTGCCAGCCGGACTGGTCGTGAAAAACTGTTTTTT | CASRTGREKLFF
TRBJ2-7 | . | . | TRBV28 | TGTGCCAGCAGTGAGACCTCTTGGACAAAAGGCGAGCAGTACTTC | CASSETSWTKGEQYF
TRBJ2-1 | TRBD2 | . | TRBV6-5 | TGTGCCAGCAGTTCCACTAGCGGGGGGGCCTCGCTTGAGCAGTTCTTC | CASSSTSGGASLEQFF
TRBJ1-5 | . | few | TRBV6-1 | TGTGCCAGCAGGGGAGATCAGCCCCAGCATTTT | CASRGDQPQHF
TRBJ1-5 | . | . | TRBV7-2 | TGTGCCAGCAGCTTAGCAACGGACTGGATAAATCAGCCCCAGCATTTT | CASSLATDWINQPQHF
TRBJ2-3 | TRBD2 | . | TRBV5-1 | TGCGCCAGCAGCTTACCCAGCGGGGGCACAGATACGCAGTATTTT | CASSLPSGGTDTQYF
TRBJ1-2 | . | few | TRBV19 | TGTGCCAGTATGAGACTTGCTGCGACTAACTATGGCTACACCTTC | CASMRLAATNYGYTF
TRBJ1-2 | . | . | TRBV30 | TGTGCCTGGAGTGTAGGGCCTTATGGCTACACCTTC | CAWSVGPYGYTF
TRBJ2-5 | TRBD1 | . | TRBV5-8 | TGTGCCAGCAGCTTGGGAACTGGGACAGAAGAGACCCAGTACTTC | CASSLGTGTEETQYF
TRBJ1-6 | . | few | TRBV28 | TGTGCCAGCAGTTTAGGGGGAGTTCGGAATAATTCACCCCTCCACTTT | CASSLGGVRNNSPLHF
TRBJ2-1 | . | . | TRBV27 | TGTGCCAGCGGGGATGAGCAGTTCTTC | CASGDEQFF
TRBJ1-1 | . | . | TRBV18 | TGTGCCAGCTCACCACCGTTACAGGGAGGGAACACTGAAGCTTTCTTT | CASSPPLQGGNTEAFF
TRBJ1-5 | . | . | TRBV7-2 | TGTGCCAGCAGCTTCCTATTGGAAACGCCCCAGCATTTT | CASSFLLETPQHF
TRBJ2-3 | TRBD1 | . | TRBV6-5 | TGTGCCAGCAGACCTACTACAGGGGGGTGGGATACGCAGTATTTT | CASRPTTGGWDTQYF
TRBJ2-7 | TRBD1 | . | TRBV18 | TGTGCCAGCTCATCGACACAGGGGAACGAGCAGTACTTC | CASSSTQGNEQYF
TRBJ2-1 | . | . | TRBV11-3 | TGTGCCAGCAGCTTAGGATCCTATCCGGAGGGTAATGAGCAGTTCTTC | CASSLGSYPEGNEQFF
TRBJ2-2 | . | . | TRBV5-1 | TGCGCCAGCAGCTTTTACACGGGGGAGCTGTTTTTT | CASSFYTGELFF
TRBJ1-1 | . | . | TRBV7-8 | TGTGCCAGCAGAGGACAAATGGGACAGAACACTGAAGCTTTCTTT | CASRGQMGQNTEAFF
TRBJ1-5 | . | . | TRBV4-1 | TGCGCCAGCAGCCCCGGAGGGAGCGGAGTCAATCAGCCCCAGCATTTT | CASSPGGSGVNQPQHF
TRBJ2-7 | . | . | TRBV5-6 | TGTGCCAGCAGCCGGGACGGTTCCTACGAGCAGTACTTC | CASSRDGSYEQYF